This TCR beta chain was sequenced for a study of cytomegalovirus exposure and HLA in healthy donors. In the study overall: Out of about 190 million T cells, an earlier analysis found fewer than 140 million unique TCR beta sequences in total. Among the roughly 370 genotyped donors, 65% to 85% were placed in the Caucasian-associated ancestry cluster.

To note about this clone: What it binds is unknown.

Findings and limits, study-wide: Later work found most CMV-associated TCR beta chains apparently HLA-restricted.

The PCR ran on 60 Vbeta and 13 Jbeta primers. Only in-frame clones appear in the TCRdb table, and some are missing; sequencing was by immunoSEQ multiplex PCR. The data contain 170,000 or so clones, over 80% of them seen just once; the ten biggest clones take up around 6.5%. The germline V gene has CDR1 LGHNA and CDR2 YNFKEQ. Trimming cost V 0 bases and J 7 bases, with 9 bases left between them. The CDR3 length is 14 residues. The origin of this receptor is a male donor in good health and CMV-seropositive. The chain joins TRBV4-2 to TRBJ2-2; a possible D gene is TRBD2 (5 bases). Sequenced material: PBMCs. The chain's CDR3 is CASSQEDLIGELFF. CDR3 DNA: TGTGCCAGCAGCCAAGAGGACTTAATCGGGGAGCTGTTTTTT.